This T cell receptor beta chain is from a study of blood T cell repertoires in COVID-19. Across the study: The study drew acute and convalescent COVID-19 samples from the United States, Italy and Spain. In each case, the material was cDNA or gDNA derived from T cells, B-cell-depleted T cells, or PBMCs.

As originally analysed: Amplification from reference gene primers served as the basis for estimated nucleated cell counts. Sequenced by immunoSEQ multiplex PCR; TCRdb stores in-frame clones only, minus some. V, J and clone size are taken as reported in that table, and D and trimming were inferred from the DNA itself. Of over 400,000 clones listed, more than 80% are singletons. This CDR3 is 15 amino acids long. The source of this sequence is a woman under 40 with active or convalescent COVID-19. The rearrangement uses TRBV21-1 and TRBJ2-7; TRBD2 is taken as the D call from the table, unchecked against the DNA. TRBV21-1 is a pseudogene segment. Sequencing was carried out using peripheral blood. CDR3: CASSKVKTGECEQYF. The CDR3 DNA is TGTGCCAGCAGCAAAGTAAAAACGGGAGAGTGCGAGCAGTACTTC.